Below are 32 T cell receptor beta chains sequenced from a single sample in a study of Tregs in tolerant kidney transplant recipients. Assay: immunoSEQ multiplex PCR; the TCRdb copy retains only in-frame clones and omits some. This sample has 90,000 to 120,000 clones, with roughly 90% found just once. The input for sequencing was CD4+ T cells from blood, taken before the transplant. Every receptor here comes from a human donor who received a combined kidney and bone marrow transplant.

On this clone: Sequence at one end of the junction differs from germline and may be a read error. J is TRBJ2-7 and V is TRBV2; 9 nucleotides match TRBD1. Looked up from germline, CDR1 is SNHLY and CDR2 is FYNNEI. CDR3 size: 12 residues. The CDR3 loop is CASSRDRVGLNF. In DNA, the CDR3 is TGTGCCAGCAGTCGGGACAGGGTGGGTCTCAACTTC.

This sequence joins TRBV18 and TRBJ2-1; TRBD1 matches 8 bases. CDR3 length equals 13 residues. After removal of 5 bases from V and 9 bases from J, the junction contained 6 bases not matched to a gene. The germline CDR1 and CDR2 sequences are KGHSH and LQKENI. The CDR3 here is CASSFGQGREQFF. CDR3 sequence (DNA): TGTGCCAGCTCATTCGGACAGGGCCGTGAGCAGTTCTTC.

This chain's CDR3 is CASSQVYFGTSGRAGDEQYF. In DNA, the CDR3 is TGCGCCAGCAGCCAAGTTTACTTCGGGACTAGCGGGAGGGCCGGGGACGAGCAGTACTTC. The V gene is TRBV4-1, the J gene TRBJ2-7; 16 bases fit TRBD2. The CDR3 loop spans 20 amino acids. The V segment lost 1 base and the J segment 5 bases; nucleotides outside the gene matches: 14. Germline V CDR1 and CDR2: MGHRA, YSYEKL.

The rearrangement links TRBV28 to TRBJ1-2; TRBD1 might be the D (5 bases). CDR1 and CDR2 from the germline V gene are MDHEN and SYDVKM. V lost 6 bases to trimming and J lost 5 bases, with 22 bases between them. The CDR3 spans 16 residues. As DNA, the CDR3 is TGTGCCAGCAGGCCAAACCGGAGACAGCCAATTTATGGCTACACCTTC. Residues: CASRPNRRQPIYGYTF.

The V and J genes are TRBV10-3 and TRBJ2-5; D is unresolved. V was pared by 3 bases and J by 4 bases, with 3 bases between. The CDR3 length is 11 residues. From germline, CDR1 is ENHRY and CDR2 SYGVKD. CDR3 protein: CAISDGETQYF. For the CDR3, the DNA is TGTGCCATCAGTGACGGAGAGACCCAGTACTTC.

V usage is TRBV29-1 and J usage is TRBJ2-3; a possible D gene is TRBD2 (6 bases). This CDR3 region has 13 residues. The germline CDR1 and CDR2 sequences are SQVTM and ANQGSEA. V was shortened by 5 bases and J by 5 bases, with 14 bases between the two germline ends. CDR3: CSVFRELEDTQYF. For the CDR3, the DNA is TGCAGCGTTTTCCGGGAGCTTGAAGATACGCAGTATTTT.

The CDR3, as DNA: TGTGCCAGCAGCCAAGCCGCTTTTGTCGGGGGACCGGACTCGAACACTGAAGCTTTCTTT. Its protein product is CASSQAAFVGGPDSNTEAFF. The chain combines TRBV4-2 with TRBJ1-1, with D perhaps TRBD1 (5 bases). CDR3 length: 20 residues. Trimming shortened V by 1 base and J by 1 base, and 25 bases separated the two germline ends. Germline V gene sequence: CDR1 LGHNA, CDR2 YNFKEQ.

The chain uses TRBV29-1 and TRBJ1-1; D is unresolved. Trimming shortened V by 7 bases and J by 0 bases, and 12 bases separated the two germline ends. CDR1 and CDR2 (germline): SQVTM, ANQGSEA. The CDR3 extends over 13 amino acids. The CDR3 DNA sequence: TGCAGCGCTGCCCCAGCGGTGAACACTGAAGCTTTCTTT. This codes for CSAAPAVNTEAFF.

V gene TRBV9 combines with J gene TRBJ1-2; no reliable D call. The CDR3 has 15 amino acids. The ends were cut back, 4 bases at V and 1 base at J, with 14 bases in the middle. The germline gives CDR1 SGDLS, CDR2 YYNGEE. The CDR3 sequence: CASSPRGSLNYGYTF. In DNA form, the CDR3 reads TGTGCCAGCAGCCCTCGTGGGAGTCTTAACTATGGCTACACCTTC. The variable domain in full, completed from reference TRBV9 and TRBJ1-2, reads DSGVTQTPKHLITATGQRVTLRCSPRSGDLSVYWYQQSLDQGLQFLIQYYNGEERAKGNILERFSAQQFPDLHSELNLSSLELGDSALYFCASSPRGSLNYGYTFGSGTRLTVV.

The rearrangement joins TRBV7-2 to TRBJ1-3; D remains unclear. The germline V and J ends were trimmed by 1 base and 0 bases, with 7 bases remaining between them. CDR3 size: 15 residues. Germline assignment: CDR1 SGHTA and CDR2 FQGNSA. The CDR3 loop is CASSLDTRSGNTIYF. The CDR3 DNA reads TGTGCCAGCAGCTTAGACACCCGCTCTGGAAACACCATATATTTT.

This clone was recorded a few times. The rearrangement joins TRBV2 to TRBJ1-2, with D possibly being TRBD1 (6 bases). V gave up 6 bases and J gave up 8 bases, with 16 bases separating them. The CDR3 totals 13 residues. CDR1 and CDR2 from the germline V gene are SNHLY and FYNNEI. CDR3 bases: TGTGCCAGCAGGTCCGGGACACTAGGCGGCTACACCTTC. Translating it yields CASRSGTLGGYTF.

This clone was seen once. The chain uses TRBV6-5 and TRBJ2-1; 9 bases map to TRBD2. With V trimmed by 8 bases and J by 8 bases, 4 bases remained unmatched. CDR3 size: 12 residues. Germline values: CDR1 MNHEY, CDR2 SVGAGI. Here the CDR3 reads CASWRGGDEQFF. In DNA, the CDR3 is TGTGCCAGCTGGCGGGGGGGCGATGAGCAGTTCTTC.

The chain employs TRBV27 and TRBJ2-3; 7 bases are shared with TRBD1. Germline trimming cut 2 bases from V and 1 base from J; bases unmatched to any gene: 9. Per the germline V gene, CDR1 is MNHEY and CDR2 is SMNVEV (reference sequence). The CDR3 has 17 amino acids. This CDR3 reads CASSLRRRGLGTDTQYF. The CDR3 DNA is TGTGCCAGCAGTTTACGTCGCAGGGGGTTGGGCACAGATACGCAGTATTTT.

The V call is TRBV9, the J call TRBJ1-2; D uncertain. Germline loops: CDR1 SGDLS, CDR2 YYNGEE. V lost 3 bases, J lost 7 bases, and 16 bases lay in between. The CDR3 runs 14 residues. The DNA of the CDR3 is TGTGCCAGCAGCGGATGGACTATTTGGAGTGGCTACACCTTC. This gives the protein CASSGWTIWSGYTF. Full variable domain (missing parts from reference TRBV9 and TRBJ1-2): DSGVTQTPKHLITATGQRVTLRCSPRSGDLSVYWYQQSLDQGLQFLIQYYNGEERAKGNILERFSAQQFPDLHSELNLSSLELGDSALYFCASSGWTIWSGYTFGSGTRLTVV.

The count of this clone is one. The CDR3 region has the DNA TGCAGCGTTGAAGATCTATTGGCGGGTTATGGCTACACCTTC. Translating gives CSVEDLLAGYGYTF. J is TRBJ1-2 and V is TRBV29-1, with no clear D. This CDR3 contains 14 residues. Germline V gene sequence: CDR1 SQVTM, CDR2 ANQGSEA. V lost 0 bases to trimming and J lost 5 bases, with 13 bases between them. Drawing the rest from reference TRBV29-1 and TRBJ1-2, the complete variable domain is SAVISQKPSRDICQRGTSLTIQCQVDSQVTMMFWYRQQPGQSLTLIATANQGSEATYESGFVIDKFPISRPNLTFSTLTVSNMSPEDSSIYLCSVEDLLAGYGYTFGSGTRLTVV.

This chain connects TRBV9 to TRBJ1-2; D remains ambiguous. Per the germline V gene, CDR1 is SGDLS and CDR2 is YYNGEE. The CDR3 runs to 13 residues. V was pared by 0 bases and J by 2 bases, with 5 bases between. Here the CDR3 DNA reads TGTGCCAGCAGCGTAGCCAGAAACTATGGCTACACCTTC. Amino acid sequence: CASSVARNYGYTF.

V is TRBV9 and J is TRBJ2-7; D may be TRBD2 (5 bases). The CDR3 is 13 amino acids. Between the trimmed V and J ends, which lost 0 bases and 1 base, there was a span of 5 bases. The germline V gene encodes CDR1 SGDLS and CDR2 YYNGEE. The CDR3 here is CASSVGGSYEQYF. The CDR3 bases are TGTGCCAGCAGCGTAGGAGGGTCCTACGAGCAGTACTTC.

This clone was picked up a small number of times. This sequence joins TRBV28 and TRBJ1-1; no firm D call. The CDR3 has 13 residues. Trimming shortened V by 6 bases and J by 7 bases, and 15 bases separated the two germline ends. Germline lookup yields CDR1 MDHEN and CDR2 SYDVKM. The CDR3 reads CASRRVAGVEAFF. The CDR3 DNA is TGTGCCAGCAGGAGAGTTGCCGGGGTTGAAGCTTTCTTT. The entire variable domain, with the rest obtained from reference TRBV28 and TRBJ1-1, is as follows: DVKVTQSSRYLVKRTGEKVFLECVQDMDHENMFWYRQDPGLGLRLIYFSYDVKMKEKGDIPEGYSVSREKKERFSLILESASTNQTSMYLCASRRVAGVEAFFGQGTRLTVV.

The chain is built from TRBV27 and TRBJ2-2, with 7 bases matching TRBD1. The V gene end was trimmed by 0 bases and the J gene end by 4 bases; junction bases not matched to a gene: 5. CDR1 is MNHEY and CDR2 is SMNVEV in the germline V gene (reference sequence). This CDR3 region has 16 residues. The DNA for the CDR3 is TGTGCCAGCAGTTTATCAGGGGGCCCGGTCACCGGGGAGCTGTTTTTT. It codes for CASSLSGGPVTGELFF.

The chain links TRBV5-4 to TRBJ1-2, with TRBD1 matching over 7 bases. The V gene end was trimmed by 0 bases and the J gene end by 8 bases; junction bases not matched to a gene: 7. Germline V gene sequence: CDR1 SGHNT, CDR2 YYREEE (reference sequence). The CDR3 runs to 14 residues. The CDR3 DNA is TGTGCCAGCAGCTTGGCAGACAGGGTGCGGGGCTACACCTTC. It encodes CASSLADRVRGYTF. The whole variable domain, filled in from reference TRBV5-4 and TRBJ1-2, reads ETGVTQSPTHLIKTRGQQVTLRCSSQSGHNTVSWYQQALGQGPQFIFQYYREEENGRGNFPPRFSGLQFPNYSSELNVNALELDDSALYLCASSLADRVRGYTFGSGTRLTVV.

This chain joins TRBV9 and TRBJ1-2, with D unclear. Germline-derived CDR1 and CDR2 are SGDLS and YYNGEE. Trimming removed 0 bases at V and 1 base at J, with 13 bases between. CDR3 size: 16 residues. CDR3 sequence: CASSVATGALNYGYTF. The CDR3 nucleotides are TGTGCCAGCAGCGTAGCTACGGGAGCCCTTAACTATGGCTACACCTTC.

V gene TRBV4-1 combines with J gene TRBJ2-3, with TRBD2 matching over 7 bases. Trimming took 0 bases from V and 3 from J; bases not matched to a gene: 6. The CDR3 runs 16 residues. Per the germline V gene, CDR1 is MGHRA and CDR2 is YSYEKL. For the CDR3, the DNA is TGCGCCAGCAGCCAAGATCCGGGGGGAATAACAGATACGCAGTATTTT. Translating it yields CASSQDPGGITDTQYF.

The chain combines TRBV5-6 with TRBJ2-5; no firm D call. The length of the CDR3 is 12 residues. Germline CDR1 and CDR2: SGHDT and YYEEEE. Trimming took 2 bases from V and 5 from J, leaving 7 bases between them. The chain's CDR3 is CASSFSVETQYF. Written as DNA, the CDR3 is TGTGCCAGCAGCTTTTCGGTGGAGACCCAGTACTTC.

V and J are TRBV18 and TRBJ2-3, with 12 bases lining up with TRBD2. This CDR3 is built from 16 residues. With V trimmed by 4 bases and J by 3 bases, 5 bases remained unmatched. Germline V gives CDR1 KGHSH, CDR2 LQKENI. The CDR3 DNA is TGTGCCAGCTCACTGACTAGCGGGAGTGTAACAGATACGCAGTATTTT. The encoded protein is CASSLTSGSVTDTQYF.

This chain uses TRBV29-1 with TRBJ2-1; D possibly corresponds to TRBD2 (5 bases). Trimming took off 0 bases at V and 4 bases at J, with 13 bases between the two ends. The CDR3 sequence is 15 residues long. In germline, CDR1 is SQVTM, CDR2 ANQGSEA. The CDR3, as DNA: TGCAGCGTTGAAGAAGGCGGGCAGCAATACAATGAGCAGTTCTTC. Amino acid sequence: CSVEEGGQQYNEQFF.

The CDR3 DNA is TGTGCCTGGCTACGCAGGGGGCACGATCAGCCCCAGCATTTT. Its protein is CAWLRRGHDQPQHF. V and J are TRBV30 and TRBJ1-5, with TRBD1 identical over 8 bases. This CDR3 region has 14 residues. V lost 5 bases, J lost 5 bases, and 8 bases stayed unmatched. Germline lookup yields CDR1 GTSNPN and CDR2 SVGIG (reference sequence).

This chain links TRBV23-1 with TRBJ1-4; tentative D call: TRBD1 (5 bases). TRBV23-1 is noted as an ORF with a role that remains uncertain. This CDR3 contains 16 residues. Trimming took off 0 bases at V and 2 bases at J, with 10 bases between the two ends. CDR3 in amino acids: CASSQSKGKTNEKLFF. DNA of the CDR3: TGCGCCAGCAGTCAATCTAAGGGGAAGACTAATGAAAAACTGTTTTTT.

The V gene is TRBV9, the J gene TRBJ2-1; D perhaps matches TRBD1 (5 bases). The germline V gene encodes CDR1 SGDLS and CDR2 YYNGEE. V was trimmed by 0 bases and J by 8 bases, leaving 15 bases between them. This CDR3 contains 15 residues. As DNA, the CDR3 is TGTGCCAGCAGCGTAGACAGCGTCCCGACAGATGAGCAGTTCTTC. This sequence encodes CASSVDSVPTDEQFF. The whole variable domain, remainder taken from reference TRBV9 and TRBJ2-1, is DSGVTQTPKHLITATGQRVTLRCSPRSGDLSVYWYQQSLDQGLQFLIQYYNGEERAKGNILERFSAQQFPDLHSELNLSSLELGDSALYFCASSVDSVPTDEQFFGPGTRLTVL.

This clone appeared once. This chain joins TRBV5-1 and TRBJ1-2; D remains unclear. V dropped 0 bases and J dropped 2 bases, with 8 bases sitting between them. The CDR3 has 14 amino acids. Germline CDR1 is SGHRS and CDR2 is YFSETQ. CDR3 sequence: CASSLGVANYGYTF. CDR3 nucleotides: TGCGCCAGCAGCTTGGGCGTTGCGAACTATGGCTACACCTTC.

A single count supports this clone. The CDR3 reads CATLRVGGAGNTIYF. CDR3 coding DNA: TGTGCCACCCTCCGAGTGGGGGGAGCTGGAAACACCATATATTTT. The chain employs TRBV28 and TRBJ1-3, with D possibly being TRBD1 (5 bases). The germline gives CDR1 MDHEN, CDR2 SYDVKM. Trimming removed 10 bases at V and 2 bases at J, with 18 bases between. The length of the CDR3 is 15 residues.

The chain has TRBV10-3 and TRBJ1-2, with 7 bases matching TRBD1. From germline, CDR1 is ENHRY and CDR2 SYGVKD. Trimming at V came to 2 bases and at J to 3 bases, leaving 0 bases not matched to a gene. The CDR3 has 13 residues. The CDR3 region is CAISEDRDYGYTF. In DNA form, the CDR3 reads TGTGCCATCAGTGAGGACAGGGACTATGGCTACACCTTC.

This chain connects TRBV2 to TRBJ2-5, with no clear D. V was clipped by 3 bases and J by 4 bases, with 3 bases between them. Germline V CDR1 and CDR2: SNHLY, FYNNEI. The CDR3 sequence is 11 residues long. The DNA of the CDR3 is TGTGCCAGCAGTGATATAGAGACCCAGTACTTC. This translates into CASSDIETQYF. The variable domain in full, with the rest retrieved from reference TRBV2 and TRBJ2-5, is EPEVTQTPSHQVTQMGQEVILRCVPISNHLYFYWYRQILGQKVEFLVSFYNNEISEKSEIFDDQFSVERPDGSNFTLKIRSTKLEDSAMYFCASSDIETQYFGPGTRLLVL.